This TCR beta chain came from a study of cytomegalovirus exposure and HLA in healthy donors. In the case of this clone: No antigen is known for it.

13 Jbeta primers and 60 Vbeta primers were used for the PCR. Repertoires were generated with immunoSEQ multiplex PCR, while TCRdb's copy carries only in-frame clones and drops some. The sample yields 150,000 to 200,000 clones, 79% seen once. The length of the CDR3 is 12 residues. From germline, CDR1 is MNHEY and CDR2 SMNVEV (reference sequence). Study-wide results and limits: Rare sequences made up most TCRs, while some public TCRs were found in many donors.

The sequencing sample was made of PBMCs. The chain combines TRBV27 with TRBJ2-5, with D maybe TRBD1 (6 bases). The J call may not be correct, given that the DNA end is closer to TRBJ2-7. The receptor was derived from a woman in her 40s in good health and CMV-seronegative. This CDR3 is CATGQLFYEQYF. CDR3 nucleotide sequence: TGTGCCACCGGACAGCTCTTCTACGAGCAGTACTTC.